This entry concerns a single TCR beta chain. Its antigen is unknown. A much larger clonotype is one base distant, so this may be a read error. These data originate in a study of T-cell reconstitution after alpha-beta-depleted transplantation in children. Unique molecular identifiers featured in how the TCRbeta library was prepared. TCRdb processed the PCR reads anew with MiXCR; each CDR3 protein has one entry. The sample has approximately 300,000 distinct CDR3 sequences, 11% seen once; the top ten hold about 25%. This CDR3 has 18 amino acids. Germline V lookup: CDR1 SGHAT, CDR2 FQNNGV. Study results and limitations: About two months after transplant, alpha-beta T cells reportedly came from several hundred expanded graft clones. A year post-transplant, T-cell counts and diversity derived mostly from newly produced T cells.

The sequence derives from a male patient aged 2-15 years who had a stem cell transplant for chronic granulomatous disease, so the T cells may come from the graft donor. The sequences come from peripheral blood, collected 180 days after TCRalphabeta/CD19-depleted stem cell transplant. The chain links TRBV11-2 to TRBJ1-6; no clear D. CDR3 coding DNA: TGTGCCCGCAGCCACGGTGACTTCAGGAGCTCCTATAATTCACCCCTCCACTTT. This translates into CARSHGDFRSSYNSPLHF. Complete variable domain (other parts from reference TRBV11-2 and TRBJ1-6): EAGVAQSPRYKIIEKRQSVAFWCNPISGHATLYWYQQILGQGPKLLIQFQNNGVVDDSQLPKDRFSAERLKGVDSTLKIQPAKLEDSAVYLCARSHGDFRSSYNSPLHFGNGTRLTVT.